The rows below give T cell receptor beta chains drawn from one sample of a study of CD8+ T cells in alopecia areata. Measured with immunoSEQ multiplex PCR; TCRdb has only the in-frame clones, and not every one. The sample carries around 270,000 clones, 58% recorded once. Source: CD4+ T cells sorted from blood, taken at week 24, from a patient treated with tofacitinib. The receptors were sampled from a human donor with alopecia areata. Each CDR3 is given with its conserved first and last residue. Each record gives: J gene, D gene, V gene, clone size, CDR3 length, CDR3 protein, CDR3 DNA. A D gene is named only where the DNA matches it firmly. Clone size is given for some rows only: seen once, a few or many times, or a class if the clone is expanded.

TRBJ1-5	NA	TRBV5-4	NA	14	CASSFDQAISPQHF	TGTGCCAGCAGTTTTGACCAGGCGATCTCGCCCCAGCATTTT
TRBJ1-4	NA	TRBV5-1	NA	14	CASSLGSTNEKLFF	TGCGCCAGCAGCTTAGGCTCAACTAATGAAAAACTGTTTTTT
TRBJ2-6	TRBD2	TRBV2	NA	15	CASSREGSGANVLTF	TGTGCCAGCAGCCGGGAGGGCTCTGGGGCCAACGTCCTGACTTTC
TRBJ2-3	TRBD2	TRBV9	NA	16	CASSVALAGGTDTQYF	TGTGCCAGCAGCGTTGCCCTCGCGGGGGGCACAGATACGCAGTATTTT
TRBJ1-1	NA	TRBV2	once	14	CASIVQGLNTEAFF	TGTGCCAGTATTGTTCAGGGACTTAACACTGAAGCTTTCTTT
TRBJ2-5	NA	TRBV7-2	NA	12	CASSLDRETQYF	TGTGCCAGCAGCTTGGACCGGGAGACCCAGTACTTC
TRBJ2-3	NA	TRBV28	NA	12	CASSFLGDTQYF	TGTGCCAGCAGTTTCCTTGGAGATACGCAGTATTTT
TRBJ2-5	NA	TRBV14	NA	11	CASSHGETQYF	TGTGCCAGCAGCCACGGGGAGACCCAGTACTTC
TRBJ1-2	NA	TRBV30	NA	11	CAWSVIYGYTF	TGTGCCTGGAGTGTAATCTATGGCTACACCTTC
TRBJ1-1	NA	TRBV7-9	NA	13	CASSLAGNTEAFF	TGTGCCAGCAGCTTAGCGGGGAACACTGAAGCTTTCTTT